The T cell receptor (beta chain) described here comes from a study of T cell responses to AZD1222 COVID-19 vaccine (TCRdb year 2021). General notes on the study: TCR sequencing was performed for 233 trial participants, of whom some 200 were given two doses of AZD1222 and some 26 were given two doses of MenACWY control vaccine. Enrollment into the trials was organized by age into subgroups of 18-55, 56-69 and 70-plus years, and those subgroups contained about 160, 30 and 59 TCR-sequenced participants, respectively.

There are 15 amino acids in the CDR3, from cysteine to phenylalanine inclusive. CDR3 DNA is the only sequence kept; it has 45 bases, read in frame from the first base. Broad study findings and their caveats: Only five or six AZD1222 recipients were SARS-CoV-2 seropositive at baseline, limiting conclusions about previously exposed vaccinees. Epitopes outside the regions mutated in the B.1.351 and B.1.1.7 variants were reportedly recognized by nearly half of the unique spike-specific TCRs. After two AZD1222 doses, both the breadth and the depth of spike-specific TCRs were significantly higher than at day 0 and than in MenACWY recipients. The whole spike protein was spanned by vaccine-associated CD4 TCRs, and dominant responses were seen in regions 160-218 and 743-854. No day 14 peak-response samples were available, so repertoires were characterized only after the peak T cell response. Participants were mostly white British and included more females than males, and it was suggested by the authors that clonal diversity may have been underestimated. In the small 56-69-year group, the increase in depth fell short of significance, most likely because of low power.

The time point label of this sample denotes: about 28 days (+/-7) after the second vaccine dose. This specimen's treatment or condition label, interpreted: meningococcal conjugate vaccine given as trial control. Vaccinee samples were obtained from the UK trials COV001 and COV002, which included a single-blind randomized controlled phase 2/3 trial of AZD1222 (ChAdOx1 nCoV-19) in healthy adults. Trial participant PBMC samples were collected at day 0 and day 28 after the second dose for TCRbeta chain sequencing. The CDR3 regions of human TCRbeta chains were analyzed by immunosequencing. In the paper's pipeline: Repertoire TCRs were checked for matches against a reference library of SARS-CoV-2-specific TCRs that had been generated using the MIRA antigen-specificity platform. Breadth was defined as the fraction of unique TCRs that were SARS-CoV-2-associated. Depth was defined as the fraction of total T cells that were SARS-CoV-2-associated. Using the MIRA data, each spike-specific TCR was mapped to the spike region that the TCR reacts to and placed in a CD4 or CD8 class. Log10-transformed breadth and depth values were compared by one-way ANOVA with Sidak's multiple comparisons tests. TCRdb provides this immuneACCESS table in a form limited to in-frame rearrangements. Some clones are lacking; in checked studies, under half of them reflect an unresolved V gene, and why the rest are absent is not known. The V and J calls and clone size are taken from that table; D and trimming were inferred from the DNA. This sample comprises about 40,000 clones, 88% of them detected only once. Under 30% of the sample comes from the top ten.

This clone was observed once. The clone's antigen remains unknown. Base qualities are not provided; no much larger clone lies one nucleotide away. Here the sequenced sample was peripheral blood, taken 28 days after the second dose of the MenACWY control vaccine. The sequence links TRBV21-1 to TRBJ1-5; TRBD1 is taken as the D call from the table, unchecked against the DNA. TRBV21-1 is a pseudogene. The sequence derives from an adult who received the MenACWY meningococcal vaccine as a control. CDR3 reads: CASTRCVYSNQPQHF. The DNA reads TGTGCCAGCACCAGATGTGTGTATAGCAATCAGCCCCAGCATTTT.